This T cell receptor (beta chain) was identified in a study of long-term antiretroviral therapy in people with HIV. Study-level background: In the earliest collections, sampling predates the 2015 immediate-ART recommendation by about a decade.

Sequencing used immunoSEQ v3.0 at survey level. Assay used: immunoSEQ multiplex PCR; TCRdb lists only in-frame clones, some missing. The sample lists 13,000 to 15,000 clones; 75% to 85% were seen once. The sample here was unsorted PBMCs, taken 0.4 years after starting antiretroviral therapy. The receptor comes from a man younger than 40 with HIV.

CDR3 sequence reads: CASSPPFGQGYTGELFF. CDR3 nucleotide sequence: TGTGCCAGCAGCCCCCCCTTCGGACAGGGATACACCGGGGAGCTGTTTTTT. The chain links TRBV11-3 to TRBJ2-2; 8 nucleotides line up with TRBD1. The CDR3 is 17 residues long. The germline V gene has CDR1 SGHNT and CDR2 YENEEA. After removal of 5 bases from V and 3 bases from J, the junction contained 11 bases not matched to a gene. Variable domain in full (rest from reference TRBV11-3 and TRBJ2-2): EAGVVQSPRYKIIEKKQPVAFWCNPISGHNTLYWYLQNLGQGPELLIRYENEEAVDDSQLPKDRFSAERLKGVDSTLKIQPAELGDSAVYLCASSPPFGQGYTGELFFGEGSRLTVL.